This T cell receptor beta chain came from a study of shared clonotypes between healthy human individuals. The study ran the assay at deep level. The protocol was immunoSEQ multiplex PCR, while the TCRdb copy is restricted to in-frame clones and leaves out a portion. The table records approximately 980,000 clones, 76% of them present only once. The CDR3 runs 14 residues. The ends lost 5 bases at V and 5 bases at J; junction bases unmatched: 8. Per germline, CDR1 SNHLY and CDR2 FYNNEI. The sequence was obtained from a man between 18 and 29 years old in good health. The gene calls are TRBV2 and TRBJ2-7; the match to TRBD1 covers 8 bases. The sequenced sample was memory CD4+ T cells sorted from blood. Specified subset: CD45RA-negative fraction. The CDR3 protein is CASSYTGGMDEQYF. CDR3 DNA: TGTGCCAGCAGTTATACAGGGGGAATGGACGAGCAGTACTTC.